The present T cell receptor (beta chain) was sequenced within a study of OX40 agonist ivuxolimab in advanced cancers. Study in general: The group had a mean age of roughly 56 years, ranged from 23 to 79, and was just under 85% male. A partial response was reached by three patients: one with hepatocellular carcinoma and two with cutaneous melanoma.

The length of the CDR3 is 15 residues. Trimming pared 3 bases from V and 0 bases from J, leaving 10 bases between. The germline V gene has CDR1 SGHNT and CDR2 YYREEE (reference sequence). Overall study findings and caveats: Among the lowest peripheral clonal expansion occurred in 0.1-3.0 mg/kg partial responders. The study observed clonal expansion of CD4+ and CD8+ blood T cells by week 6 at 0.1 to 3.0 mg/kg.

Note on this clone: Antigen unknown.

TCRdb keeps only in-frame clones here, not all; method: immunoSEQ multiplex PCR. The repertoire consists of 48,000 or so clones, with 85% to 95% occurring once and the leading ten covering more than 6.5%. This receptor was obtained from an adult with an advanced solid tumor such as melanoma, head and neck, liver or kidney cancer. Source: CD4+ or CD8+ T cells sorted from blood, taken in a trial of the OX40 agonist ivuxolimab. V gene TRBV5-4 combines with J gene TRBJ1-3; the D is unclear. CDR3 residues: CASSSVQSSGNTIYF. The CDR3 DNA reads TGTGCCAGCAGCTCCGTACAGAGCTCTGGAAACACCATATATTTT.